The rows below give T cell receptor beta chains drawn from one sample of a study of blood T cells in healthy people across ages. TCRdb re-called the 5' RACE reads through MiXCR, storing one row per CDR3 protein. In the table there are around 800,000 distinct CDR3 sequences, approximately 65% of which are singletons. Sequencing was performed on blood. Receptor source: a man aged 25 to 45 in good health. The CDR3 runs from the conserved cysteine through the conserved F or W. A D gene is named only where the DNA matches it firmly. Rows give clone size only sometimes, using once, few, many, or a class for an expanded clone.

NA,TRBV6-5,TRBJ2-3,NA,TGTGCCAGCAGTTACTCCGGGAAGGATACGCAGTATTTT,CASSYSGKDTQYF
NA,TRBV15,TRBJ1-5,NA,TGTGCCACCGCTGACAGGAGCAATCAGCCCCAGCATTTT,CATADRSNQPQHF
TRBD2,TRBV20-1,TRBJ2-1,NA,TGCAGTGCTAGCGGCGGGGGAGGGTCCTACAATGAGCAGTTCTTC,CSASGGGGSYNEQFF
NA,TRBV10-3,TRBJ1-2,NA,TGTGCCAGCATGAGAGGCAGTAACTATGGCTACACCTTC,CASMRGSNYGYTF
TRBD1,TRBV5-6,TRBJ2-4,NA,TGTGCCAGCAGCTTAAGACAGGGAGTTGTGGCCAAAAACATTCAGTACTTC,CASSLRQGVVAKNIQYF
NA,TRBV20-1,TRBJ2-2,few,TGCAGTGCTATTGGCACCGGGGAGCTGTTTTTT,CSAIGTGELFF
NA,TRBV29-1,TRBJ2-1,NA,TGCAGCGTTCTGGCGGGGAATGAGCAGTTCTTC,CSVLAGNEQFF
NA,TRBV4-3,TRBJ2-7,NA,TGCGCCAGCAGCCAGAGGGGAGGTAGCTCCTACGAGCAGTACTTC,CASSQRGGSSYEQYF
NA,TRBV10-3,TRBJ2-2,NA,TGTGCCATCAGTGAAGGGAGAAACGGGGAGCTGTTTTTT,CAISEGRNGELFF
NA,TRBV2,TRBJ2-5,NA,TGTGCCAGCACCCTCTCGGGAGACAACGAAGAGACCCAGTACTTC,CASTLSGDNEETQYF
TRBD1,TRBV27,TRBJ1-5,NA,TGTGCCAGCAGTTCCGGGACAGGGGGAGTTTCTAGCAATCAGCCCCAGCATTTT,CASSSGTGGVSSNQPQHF
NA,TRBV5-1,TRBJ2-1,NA,TGCGCCAGCAGCTTGGTAGGGTCCGGGACTCTCGAGCAGTTCTTC,CASSLVGSGTLEQFF
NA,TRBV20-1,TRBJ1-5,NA,TGCAGTGCGAACGGTGCAAATCAGCCCCAGCATTTT,CSANGANQPQHF
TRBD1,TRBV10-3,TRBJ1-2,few,TGTGCCATCAGTGAAGTAAGGGGGCTGGGCTATGGCTACACCTTC,CAISEVRGLGYGYTF
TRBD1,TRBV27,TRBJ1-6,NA,TGTGCCAGCAGTAAGAACAGGGGGGATTCACCCCTCCACTTT,CASSKNRGDSPLHF
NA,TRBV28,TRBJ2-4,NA,TGTGCCAGCGAAACAGGGAGGGAGGCCAAAAACATTCAGTACTTC,CASETGREAKNIQYF
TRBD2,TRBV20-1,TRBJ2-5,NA,TGCAGTGCTAGAGGTCTGACTAGCGTGGAGACCCAGTACTTC,CSARGLTSVETQYF
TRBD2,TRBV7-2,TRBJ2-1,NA,TGTGCCAGCAGCTTAGGGGCGGGGGATCCCAATGAGCAGTTCTTC,CASSLGAGDPNEQFF
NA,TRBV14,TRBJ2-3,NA,TGTGCCAGCAGCCACTGGGACAACACAGATACGCAGTATTTT,CASSHWDNTDTQYF
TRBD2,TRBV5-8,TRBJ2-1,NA,TGTGCCAGCAGCTTAGGAGGGACTAGCGTCTGGAACAATGAGCAGTTCTTC,CASSLGGTSVWNNEQFF
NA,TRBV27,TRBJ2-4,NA,TGTGCCAGCAGTTCGACCCAGGGGACTCAGTCAAGGCAGTACTTC,CASSSTQGTQSRQYF
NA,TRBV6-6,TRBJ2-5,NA,TGTGCCAGCAGTTGGGGGGAACCGGCTATGGAGACCCAGTACTTC,CASSWGEPAMETQYF
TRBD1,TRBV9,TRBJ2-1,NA,TGTGCCAGCAGCGTAGAGGGGGCCATACACAATGAGCAGTTCTTC,CASSVEGAIHNEQFF
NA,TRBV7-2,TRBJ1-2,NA,TGTGCCAGCAGCTTGGAGGCCCCCTATGGCTACACCTTC,CASSLEAPYGYTF
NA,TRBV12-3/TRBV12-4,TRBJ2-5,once,TGTGCCAGCAGTTTAGTCAGGGGGACCCAGTACTTC,CASSLVRGTQYF
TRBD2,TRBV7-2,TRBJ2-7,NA,TGTGCCAGCAGTTCAGCGGGCGGGAGATGGACCTCCTACGAGCAGTACTTC,CASSSAGGRWTSYEQYF
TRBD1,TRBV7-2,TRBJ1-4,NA,TGTGCCAGCGGGAAAGACGGGGACAGATGGAAAAGAAAACTGTTTTTT,CASGKDGDRWKRKLFF
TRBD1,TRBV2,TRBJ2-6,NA,TGTGCCACCGAAAGGGGGCCCGGGGCCAACGTCCTGACTTTC,CATERGPGANVLTF
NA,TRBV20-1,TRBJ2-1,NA,TGCAGTGCTAGAGATGGGGCGGACTTCTACAATGAGCAGTTCTTC,CSARDGADFYNEQFF
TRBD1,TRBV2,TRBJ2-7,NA,TGTGCCAGTCAGACAGGGCTGGGGTACGAGCAGTACTTC,CASQTGLGYEQYF
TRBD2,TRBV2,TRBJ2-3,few,TGTGCCAGCAGAGTAGCGGGGTTAACGCAGTATTTT,CASRVAGLTQYF
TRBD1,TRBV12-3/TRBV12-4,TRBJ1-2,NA,TGTGCCAGCAGTTTCGGACAGGAGAGCTATGGCTACACCTTC,CASSFGQESYGYTF
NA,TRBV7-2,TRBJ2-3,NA,TGTGCCAGCAGCTTTATCATCGCAGGTACGCAGTATTTT,CASSFIIAGTQYF
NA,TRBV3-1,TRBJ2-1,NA,TGTGCCAGCGGTTCGGACAGTTACAAGGAGCAGTTCTTC,CASGSDSYKEQFF
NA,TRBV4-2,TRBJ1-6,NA,TGTGCCAGCAGCCAGATACCAAGCTCCTATAATTCACCCCTCCACTTT,CASSQIPSSYNSPLHF
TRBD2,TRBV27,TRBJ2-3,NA,TGTGCCAGCAGTCCCACCAAGCGGGGGTCCGGGCGGGATACGCAGTATTTT,CASSPTKRGSGRDTQYF
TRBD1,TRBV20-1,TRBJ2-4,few,TGCAGTGCTCCGGGACAGGTACCCTTCGGCAAAAACATTCAGTACTTC,CSAPGQVPFGKNIQYF